This T cell receptor (beta chain) was sequenced in a study of tumor-infiltrating lymphocytes in oesophageal squamous cell carcinoma. MiXCR, applied by TCRdb to the PCR reads, yields one record per CDR3 protein. The sample yields around 6,200 distinct CDR3 sequences, about 15% seen once. In the case of this clonotype: This clone may be a read error of a much larger clone one base away.

Sequencing was performed on esophageal tumor tissue. The sequence came from a male donor with esophageal squamous cell carcinoma.

CDR3 amino acids: CASSDSGGTGSNEQYF. The CDR3 region has the DNA TGTGCCAGCAGTGACTCTGGGGGGACAGGGAGCAATGAGCAGTACTTC. This chain links TRBV6-4 with TRBJ2-5; TRBD1 matches 9 bases. V shed 0 bases and J 11 bases; nucleotides not matched to a gene: 13. The V gene's germline CDR1 is MRHNA and CDR2 SNTAGT. This CDR3 has 16 amino acids.